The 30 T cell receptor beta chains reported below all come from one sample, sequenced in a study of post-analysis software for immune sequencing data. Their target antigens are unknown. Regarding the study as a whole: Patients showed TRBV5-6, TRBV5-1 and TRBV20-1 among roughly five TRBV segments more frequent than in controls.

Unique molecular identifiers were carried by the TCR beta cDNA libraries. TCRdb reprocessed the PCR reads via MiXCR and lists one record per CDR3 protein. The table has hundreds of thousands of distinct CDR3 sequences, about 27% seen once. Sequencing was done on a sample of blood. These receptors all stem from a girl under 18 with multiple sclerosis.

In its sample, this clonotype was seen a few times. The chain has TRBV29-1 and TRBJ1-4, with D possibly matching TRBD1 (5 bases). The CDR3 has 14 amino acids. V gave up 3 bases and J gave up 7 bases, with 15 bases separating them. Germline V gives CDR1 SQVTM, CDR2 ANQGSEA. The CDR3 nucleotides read TGCAGCGTTGATTCACCCGGGGGGGGTGAAAAACTGTTTTTT. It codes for CSVDSPGGGEKLFF.

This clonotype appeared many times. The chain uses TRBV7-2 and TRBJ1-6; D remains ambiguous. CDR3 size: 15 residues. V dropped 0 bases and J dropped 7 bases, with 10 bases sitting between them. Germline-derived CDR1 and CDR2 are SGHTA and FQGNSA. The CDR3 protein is CASSLAGPPNSPLHF. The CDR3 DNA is TGTGCCAGCAGCTTAGCAGGGCCCCCCAATTCACCCCTCCACTTT.

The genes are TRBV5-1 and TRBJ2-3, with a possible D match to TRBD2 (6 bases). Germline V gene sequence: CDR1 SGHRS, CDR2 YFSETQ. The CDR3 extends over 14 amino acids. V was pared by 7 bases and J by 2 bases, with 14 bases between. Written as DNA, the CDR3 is TGCGCCAGCCGGACGGGGGACCACACAGATACGCAGTATTTT. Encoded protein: CASRTGDHTDTQYF.

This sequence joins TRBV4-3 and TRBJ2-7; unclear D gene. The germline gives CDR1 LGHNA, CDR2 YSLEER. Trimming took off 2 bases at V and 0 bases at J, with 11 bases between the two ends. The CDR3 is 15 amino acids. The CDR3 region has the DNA TGCGCCAGCAGCCAACTCTACAAAACCTCCTACGAGCAGTACTTC. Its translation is CASSQLYKTSYEQYF.

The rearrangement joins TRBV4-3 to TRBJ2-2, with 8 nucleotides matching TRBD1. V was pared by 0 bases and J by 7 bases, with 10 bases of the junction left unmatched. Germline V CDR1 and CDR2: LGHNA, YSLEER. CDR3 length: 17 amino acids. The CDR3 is CASSQDQGRGLVGELFF. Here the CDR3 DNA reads TGCGCCAGCAGCCAAGATCAAGGCAGGGGGCTGGTCGGGGAGCTGTTTTTT.

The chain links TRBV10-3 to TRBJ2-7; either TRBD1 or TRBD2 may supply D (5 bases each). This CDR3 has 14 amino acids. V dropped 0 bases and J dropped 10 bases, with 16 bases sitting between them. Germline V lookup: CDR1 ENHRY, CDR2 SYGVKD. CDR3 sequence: CAISESRGMEIQYF. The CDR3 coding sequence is TGTGCCATCAGTGAGTCGAGGGGTATGGAGATCCAGTACTTC.

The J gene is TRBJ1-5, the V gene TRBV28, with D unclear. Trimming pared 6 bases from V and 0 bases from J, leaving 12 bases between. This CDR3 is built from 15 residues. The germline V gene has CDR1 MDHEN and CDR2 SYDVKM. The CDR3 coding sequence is TGTGCCAGCAGAAACAGAGGATATAGCAATCAGCCCCAGCATTTT. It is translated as CASRNRGYSNQPQHF. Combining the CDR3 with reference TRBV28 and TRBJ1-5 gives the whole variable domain DVKVTQSSRYLVKRTGEKVFLECVQDMDHENMFWYRQDPGLGLRLIYFSYDVKMKEKGDIPEGYSVSREKKERFSLILESASTNQTSMYLCASRNRGYSNQPQHFGDGTRLSIL.

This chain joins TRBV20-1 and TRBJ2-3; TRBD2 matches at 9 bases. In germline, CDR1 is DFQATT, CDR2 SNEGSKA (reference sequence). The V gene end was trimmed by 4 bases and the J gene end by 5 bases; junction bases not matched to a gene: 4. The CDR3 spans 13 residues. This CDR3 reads CSAIATSGDTQYF. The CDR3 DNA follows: TGCAGTGCTATAGCGACTAGCGGAGATACGCAGTATTTT.

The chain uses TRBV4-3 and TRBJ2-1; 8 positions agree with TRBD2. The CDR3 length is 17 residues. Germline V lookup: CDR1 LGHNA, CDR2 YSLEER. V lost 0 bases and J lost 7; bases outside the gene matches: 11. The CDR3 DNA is TGCGCCAGCAGCCAAGATTTGGCTAGCGGGTTCCGGAATGAGCAGTTCTTC. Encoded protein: CASSQDLASGFRNEQFF.

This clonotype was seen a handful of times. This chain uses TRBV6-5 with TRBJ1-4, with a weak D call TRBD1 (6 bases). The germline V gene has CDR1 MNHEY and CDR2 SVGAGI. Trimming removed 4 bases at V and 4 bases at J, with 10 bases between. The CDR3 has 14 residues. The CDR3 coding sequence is TGTGCCAGCAGTTTAGGGGGTTTTAATGAAAAACTGTTTTTT. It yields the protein CASSLGGFNEKLFF.

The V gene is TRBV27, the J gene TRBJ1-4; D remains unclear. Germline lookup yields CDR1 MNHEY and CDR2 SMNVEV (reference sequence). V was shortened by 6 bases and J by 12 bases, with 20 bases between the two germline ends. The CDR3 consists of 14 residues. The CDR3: CASRRGQEGEELFF. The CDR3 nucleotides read TGTGCCAGCAGACGCGGCCAGGAGGGCGAAGAACTGTTTTTT. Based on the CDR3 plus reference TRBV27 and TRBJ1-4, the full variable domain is EAQVTQNPRYLITVTGKKLTVTCSQNMNHEYMSWYRQDPGLGLRQIYYSMNVEVTDKGDVPEGYKVSRKEKRNFPLILESPSPNQTSLYFCASRRGQEGEELFFGSGTQLSVL.

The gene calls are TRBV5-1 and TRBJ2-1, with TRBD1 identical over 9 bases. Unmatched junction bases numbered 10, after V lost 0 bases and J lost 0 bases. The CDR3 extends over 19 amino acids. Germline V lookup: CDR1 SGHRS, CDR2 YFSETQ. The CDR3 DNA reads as TGCGCCAGCAGCTTGGTGGGACAGGGACTTGTTAGCTCCTACAATGAGCAGTTCTTC. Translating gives CASSLVGQGLVSSYNEQFF.

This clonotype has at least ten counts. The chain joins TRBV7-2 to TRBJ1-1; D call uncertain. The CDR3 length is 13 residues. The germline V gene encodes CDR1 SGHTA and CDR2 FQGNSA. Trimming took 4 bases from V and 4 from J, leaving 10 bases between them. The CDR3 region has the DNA TGTGCCAGCAGCTCTCCCCTGGGCACTGAAGCTTTCTTT. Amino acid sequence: CASSSPLGTEAFF. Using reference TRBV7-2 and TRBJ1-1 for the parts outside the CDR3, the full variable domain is GAGVSQSPSNKVTEKGKDVELRCDPISGHTALYWYRQSLGQGLEFLIYFQGNSAPDKSGLPSDRFSAERTGGSVSTLTIQRTQQEDSAVYLCASSSPLGTEAFFGQGTRLTVV.

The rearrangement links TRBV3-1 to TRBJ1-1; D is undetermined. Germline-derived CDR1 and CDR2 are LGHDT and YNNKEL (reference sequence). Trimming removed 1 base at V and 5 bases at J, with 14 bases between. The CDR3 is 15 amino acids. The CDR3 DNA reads TGTGCCAGCAGCCAAGGCCGTGCGTCGGGTACTGAAGCTTTCTTT. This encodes CASSQGRASGTEAFF.

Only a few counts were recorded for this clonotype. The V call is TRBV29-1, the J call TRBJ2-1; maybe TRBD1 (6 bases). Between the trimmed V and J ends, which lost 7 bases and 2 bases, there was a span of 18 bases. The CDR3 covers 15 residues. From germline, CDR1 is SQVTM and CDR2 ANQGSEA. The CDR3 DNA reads TGCAGCGCAAACTCCGGGACAACAGCCTACAATGAGCAGTTCTTC. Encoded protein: CSANSGTTAYNEQFF.

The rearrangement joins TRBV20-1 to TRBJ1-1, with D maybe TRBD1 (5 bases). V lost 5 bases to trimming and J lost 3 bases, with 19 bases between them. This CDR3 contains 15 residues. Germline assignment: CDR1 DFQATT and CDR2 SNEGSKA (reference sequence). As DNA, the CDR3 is TGCAGTGCTCCCGCAAGGCAGATGGGGGACACTGAAGCTTTCTTT. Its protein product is CSAPARQMGDTEAFF.

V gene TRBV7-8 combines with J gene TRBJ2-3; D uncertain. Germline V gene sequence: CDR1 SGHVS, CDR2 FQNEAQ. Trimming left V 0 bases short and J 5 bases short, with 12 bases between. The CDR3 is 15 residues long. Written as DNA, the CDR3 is TGTGCCAGCAGCTTAGCGCTCGGCCTCGGAGATACGCAGTATTTT. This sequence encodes CASSLALGLGDTQYF.

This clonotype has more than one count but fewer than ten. The CDR3 DNA follows: TGTGCCACCGCAGCCTTTAATTCACCCCTCCACTTT. It translates to CATAAFNSPLHF. The V call is TRBV15, the J call TRBJ1-6; D unresolved. CDR1 is LNHNV, CDR2 YYDKDF, per germline (reference sequence). The CDR3 is made up of 12 amino acids. V lost 8 bases and J lost 6, with 8 bases in between.

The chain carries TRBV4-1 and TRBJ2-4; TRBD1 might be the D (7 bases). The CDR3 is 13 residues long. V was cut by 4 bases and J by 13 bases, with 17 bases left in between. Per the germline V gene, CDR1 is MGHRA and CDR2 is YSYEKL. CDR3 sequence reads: CASSPQGGGEQYF. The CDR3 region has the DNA TGCGCCAGCAGCCCCCAGGGGGGAGGTGAGCAGTACTTC.

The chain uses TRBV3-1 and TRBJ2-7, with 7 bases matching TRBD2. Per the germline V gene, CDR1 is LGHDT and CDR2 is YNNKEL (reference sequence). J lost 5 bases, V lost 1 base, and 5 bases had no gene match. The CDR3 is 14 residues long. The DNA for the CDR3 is TGTGCCAGCAGCCAAGGGGTACGGGGGGACGAGCAGTACTTC. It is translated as CASSQGVRGDEQYF.

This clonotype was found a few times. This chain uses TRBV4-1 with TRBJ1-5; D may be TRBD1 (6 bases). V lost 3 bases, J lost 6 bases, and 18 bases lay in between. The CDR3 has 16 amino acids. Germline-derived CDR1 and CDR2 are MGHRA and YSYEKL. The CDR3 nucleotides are TGCGCCAGCAGCCACCCTGAGGCGGGGGCAGCTCAGCCCCAGCATTTT. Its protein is CASSHPEAGAAQPQHF.

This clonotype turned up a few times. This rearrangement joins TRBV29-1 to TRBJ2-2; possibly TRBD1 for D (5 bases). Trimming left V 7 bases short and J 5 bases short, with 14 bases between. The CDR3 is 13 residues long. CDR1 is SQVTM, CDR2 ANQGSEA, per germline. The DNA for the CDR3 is TGCAGCGCACAGACAGCCCCAACCGGGGAGCTGTTTTTT. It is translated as CSAQTAPTGELFF.

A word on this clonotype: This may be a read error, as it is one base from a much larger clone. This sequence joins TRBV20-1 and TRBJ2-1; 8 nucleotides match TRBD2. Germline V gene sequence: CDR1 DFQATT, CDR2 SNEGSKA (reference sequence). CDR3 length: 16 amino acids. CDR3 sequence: CSADEGDAGGRNGQFF. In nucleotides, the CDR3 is TGCAGTGCCGACGAGGGGGACGCGGGAGGTCGCAATGGGCAGTTCTTC.

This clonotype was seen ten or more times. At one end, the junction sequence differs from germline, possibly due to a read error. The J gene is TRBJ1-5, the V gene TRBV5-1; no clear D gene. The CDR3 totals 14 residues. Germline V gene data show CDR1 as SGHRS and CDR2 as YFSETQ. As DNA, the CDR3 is TGTGCCAGCAGCCCGCTCGGAGGGAATCAGCCCCAGCATTTT. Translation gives CASSPLGGNQPQHF. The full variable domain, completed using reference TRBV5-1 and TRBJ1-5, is KAGVTQTPRYLIKTRGQQVTLSCSPISGHRSVSWYQQTPGQGLQFLFEYFSETQRNKGNFPGRFSGRQFSNSRSEMNVSTLELGDSALYLCASSPLGGNQPQHFGDGTRLSIL.

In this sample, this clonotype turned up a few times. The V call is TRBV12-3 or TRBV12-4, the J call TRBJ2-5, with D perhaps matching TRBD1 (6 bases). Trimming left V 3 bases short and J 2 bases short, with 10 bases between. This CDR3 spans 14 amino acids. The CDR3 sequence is CASSFRTAQETQYF. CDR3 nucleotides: TGTGCCAGCAGTTTTCGGACAGCTCAAGAGACCCAGTACTTC.

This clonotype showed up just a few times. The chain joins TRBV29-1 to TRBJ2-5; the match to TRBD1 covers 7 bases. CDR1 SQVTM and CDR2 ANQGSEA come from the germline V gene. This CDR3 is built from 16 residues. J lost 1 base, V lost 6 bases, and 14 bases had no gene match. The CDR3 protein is CSVLLTGQTFQETQYF. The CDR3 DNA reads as TGCAGCGTGCTGCTAACGGGACAGACTTTCCAAGAGACCCAGTACTTC.

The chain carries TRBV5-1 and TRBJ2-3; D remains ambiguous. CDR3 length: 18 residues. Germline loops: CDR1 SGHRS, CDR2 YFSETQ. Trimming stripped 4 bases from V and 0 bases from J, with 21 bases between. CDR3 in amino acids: CASSPEKAVISSTDTQYF. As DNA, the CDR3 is TGCGCCAGCAGCCCCGAAAAGGCAGTTATATCTAGCACAGATACGCAGTATTTT.

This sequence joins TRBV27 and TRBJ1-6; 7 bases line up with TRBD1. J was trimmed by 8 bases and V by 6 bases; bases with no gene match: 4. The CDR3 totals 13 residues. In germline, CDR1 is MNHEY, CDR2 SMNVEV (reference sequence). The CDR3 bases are TGTGCCAGCAGCCTGACAGGGCATTCACCCCTCCACTTT. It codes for CASSLTGHSPLHF.

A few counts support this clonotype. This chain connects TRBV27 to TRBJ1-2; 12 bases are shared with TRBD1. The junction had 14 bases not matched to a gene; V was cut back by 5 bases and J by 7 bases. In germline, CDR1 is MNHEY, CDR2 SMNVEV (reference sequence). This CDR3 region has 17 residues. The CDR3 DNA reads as TGTGCCAGCAGTCCTGGGACAGGGGGCGCTTCCGTAATTGGCTACACCTTC. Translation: CASSPGTGGASVIGYTF.

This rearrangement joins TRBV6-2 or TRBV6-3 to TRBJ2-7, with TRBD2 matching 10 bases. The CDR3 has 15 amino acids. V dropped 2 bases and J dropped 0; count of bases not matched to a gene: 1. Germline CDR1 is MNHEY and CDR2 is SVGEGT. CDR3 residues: CASSYLAGVSYEQYF. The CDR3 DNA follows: TGTGCCAGCAGTTACCTAGCGGGAGTCTCCTACGAGCAGTACTTC.